This T cell receptor beta chain was observed in a study of molecular identifiers for immune sequencing clone quantification. Whole-study results and caveats: One cell's worth of spiked Jurkat TCR RNA was reportedly detectable among approximately 1 million naive cells. Highly expanded clone sizes could be underestimated by identical TCR molecules sharing a barcode.

V lost 1 base and J lost 7; bases outside the gene matches: 12. CDR1 and CDR2 from the germline V gene are SEHNR and FQNEAQ (reference sequence). The CDR3 extends over 17 amino acids. In TCRdb, the PCR reads were re-called with MiXCR into one record per CDR3 protein. The sample lists approximately 680,000 distinct CDR3 sequences, about 25% occurring once. This clonotype was observed a handful of times. Its antigen remains unknown. Sequencing was done on a sample of naive CD8+ T cells from blood, with Jurkat cell RNA spiked in. The subset: FACS-sorted CD8+CD4-CCR7+CD45RA+ naive T cells. The chain links TRBV7-9 to TRBJ2-5, with 10 bases aligning to TRBD1. This receptor was obtained from a human donor in good health. Some libraries in this study had Jurkat cell RNA spiked in. The CDR3 here is CASSLVTGGFDKATQYF. CDR3 coding DNA: TGTGCCAGCAGCTTAGTGACAGGGGGCTTTGATAAGGCGACCCAGTACTTC.